This T cell receptor (beta chain) was identified during a study of technical replicates of blood from several donors. V shed 4 bases and J shed 1 base, with 10 bases lying between them. The CDR3 runs to 14 residues. Germline V gene sequence: CDR1 MNHEY, CDR2 SMNVEV (reference sequence). This clone appeared once. Some clones are missing from TCRdb's copy, which holds only in-frame ones; the method was immunoSEQ multiplex PCR. The sample gives 82,000 or so clones, 96% of which show up once; more than 0.35% is in the top ten. Sample: T cells isolated from PBMCs. This receptor was identified in a human donor in good health. The rearrangement links TRBV27 to TRBJ1-1; maybe TRBD1 (6 bases). The CDR3 sequence: CASSSRGWNTEAFF. CDR3 sequence (DNA): TGTGCCAGCAGTTCCAGGGGCTGGAACACTGAAGCTTTCTTT.